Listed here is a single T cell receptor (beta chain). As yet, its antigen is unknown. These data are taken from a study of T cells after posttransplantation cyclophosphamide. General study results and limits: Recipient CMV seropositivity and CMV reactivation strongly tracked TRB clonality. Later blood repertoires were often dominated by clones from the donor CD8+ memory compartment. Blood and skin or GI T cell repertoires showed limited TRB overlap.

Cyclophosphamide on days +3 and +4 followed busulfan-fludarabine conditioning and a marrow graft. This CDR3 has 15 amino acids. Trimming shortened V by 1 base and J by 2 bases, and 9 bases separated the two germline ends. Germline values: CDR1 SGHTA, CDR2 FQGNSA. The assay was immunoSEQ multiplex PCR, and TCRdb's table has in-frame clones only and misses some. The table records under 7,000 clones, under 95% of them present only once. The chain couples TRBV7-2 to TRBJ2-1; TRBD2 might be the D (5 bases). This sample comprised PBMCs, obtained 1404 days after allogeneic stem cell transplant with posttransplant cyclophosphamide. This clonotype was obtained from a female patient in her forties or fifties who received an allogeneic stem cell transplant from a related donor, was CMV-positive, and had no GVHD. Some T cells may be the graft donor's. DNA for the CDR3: TGTGCCAGCAGCTTAGAGGTCGGGGCCTACAATGAGCAGTTCTTC. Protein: CASSLEVGAYNEQFF.